The 5 T cell receptor beta chains listed next were all sequenced from one sample in a study of T cells after posttransplantation cyclophosphamide. Method: immunoSEQ multiplex PCR; TCRdb's copy keeps in-frame clones and lacks some. Among around 18,000 clones listed, roughly 76% were seen once. Treatment was busulfan-fludarabine conditioning, a marrow graft, and cyclophosphamide on days +3 and +4. The sample in question was CD8+ T cells sorted from PBMCs, obtained about 1,900 days after a stem cell transplant with posttransplant cyclophosphamide. All receptors come from a female patient between 40 and 50 years old who received an allogeneic stem cell transplant from a related donor, was CMV-positive, and had no GVHD. Some T cells may trace back to the graft donor.

The genes are TRBV7-2 and TRBJ2-1, with 10 bases identical to TRBD2. This CDR3 region has 15 residues. With 2 bases clipped from V and 6 bases from J, the junction kept 4 bases outside the gene matches. Germline values: CDR1 SGHTA, CDR2 FQGNSA. The CDR3 DNA reads as TGTGCCAGCAGCTTAACCCAGCGGGGGGGCAATGAGCAGTTCTTC. As protein: CASSLTQRGGNEQFF.

Only a few counts were recorded for this clone. V is TRBV7-9 and J is TRBJ1-1; 7 bases are shared with TRBD1. The CDR3 is 16 residues long. V shed 2 bases, J shed 1 base, and the junction held 7 bases outside the gene matches. CDR1 and CDR2 (germline): SEHNR, FQNEAQ (reference sequence). The CDR3 nucleotides read TGTGCCAGCAGCTTATGGACAGGAGGGAGGAACACTGAAGCTTTCTTT. Amino acid sequence: CASSLWTGGRNTEAFF.

There are a few counts of this clone. This sequence joins TRBV7-3 and TRBJ2-1, with D maybe TRBD1 (6 bases). The length of the CDR3 is 11 residues. V lost 5 bases to trimming and J lost 9 bases, with 8 bases between them. Germline V lookup: CDR1 SGHTA, CDR2 FQGTGA. CDR3 residues: CASSRGGEQFF. The DNA for the CDR3 is TGTGCCAGCAGCCGAGGGGGTGAGCAGTTCTTC.

This clone counts as medium-sized. This chain links TRBV27 with TRBJ2-1, with D possibly TRBD2 on 7 matching bases. CDR1 is MNHEY, CDR2 SMNVEV, per germline (reference sequence). The CDR3 is 14 amino acids. V was clipped by 8 bases and J by 5 bases, with 16 bases between them. The CDR3 reads CASSWGGRNNEQFF. CDR3 DNA sequence: TGTGCCAGCTCATGGGGGGGCAGGAACAATGAGCAGTTCTTC.

V gene TRBV6-5 combines with J gene TRBJ2-3; D not certain. V was cut by 6 bases and J by 3 bases, with 10 bases left in between. Germline loops: CDR1 MNHEY, CDR2 SVGAGI. The CDR3 runs to 13 residues. The CDR3 region is CASSIDWTDTQYF. Here the CDR3 DNA reads TGTGCCAGCAGCATAGACTGGACAGATACGCAGTATTTT.